These T cell receptor beta chains were read from a single sample in a study of human T cells and chemical hapten exposure. TCRdb reprocessed the RACE reads via MiXCR and lists one record per CDR3 protein. The top ten clones hold roughly 10% of a sample with 56,000 or so distinct CDR3 sequences, approximately 9.7% of them seen once. This material consisted of whole blood, taken in connection with sensitization to the hapten diphenylcyclopropenone (DPC). All receptors come from a woman aged 25-40 years with alopecia areata. Some clones in this sample may be carry-over from other donors' samples. The CDR3 runs from the conserved cysteine through the conserved F or W. The D gene is left open where the match is weak. The listing skips clone size in some rows; elsewhere it reads once, few, many or a size class.

clone_size | d_call | j_call | v_call | cdr3_aa | cdr3_nt
few | NA | TRBJ2-7 | TRBV12-5 | CASGLGHLDREGYEQYF | TGTGCTAGTGGTTTGGGACACTTAGACAGGGAGGGTTACGAGCAGTACTTC
NA | TRBD2 | TRBJ2-1 | TRBV12-3/TRBV12-4 | CASSHGRGLYNEQFF | TGTGCCAGCAGCCACGGGAGGGGGTTATACAATGAGCAGTTCTTC
many | NA | TRBJ1-2 | TRBV3-1 | CASSQDGLGRGDYGYTF | TGTGCCAGCAGCCAAGATGGGCTTGGGCGGGGTGACTATGGCTACACCTTC
NA | TRBD1 | TRBJ1-5 | TRBV28 | CASVGTGNQPQHF | TGTGCCAGTGTGGGGACAGGCAATCAGCCCCAGCATTTT
NA | TRBD1 | TRBJ1-5 | TRBV6-2/TRBV6-3 | CASNTNRDRVYSQPQHF | TGTGCCAGCAATACCAACCGGGACAGGGTCTATTCTCAGCCCCAGCATTTT
NA | NA | TRBJ1-1 | TRBV12-3/TRBV12-4 | CASSSNWGTEAFF | TGTGCCAGCAGTTCAAACTGGGGCACTGAAGCTTTCTTT
few | NA | TRBJ2-7 | TRBV3-1 | CASSQDAISYEQYF | TGTGCCAGCAGCCAAGATGCTATCTCCTACGAGCAGTACTTC
many | NA | TRBJ1-5 | TRBV27 | CASSFMRSNQPQHF | TGTGCCAGCAGTTTCATGAGGAGCAATCAGCCCCAGCATTTT
many | TRBD1 | TRBJ1-2 | TRBV29-1 | CSVEAGRGDGYTF | TGCAGCGTTGAGGCTGGCAGGGGGGATGGCTACACCTTC
few | NA | TRBJ2-3 | TRBV6-2/TRBV6-3 | CASSRAGETDTQYF | TGTGCCAGCAGTCGGGCAGGGGAGACAGATACGCAGTATTTT
many | NA | TRBJ1-5 | TRBV7-9 | CASSLGGHQPQHF | TGTGCCAGCAGCTTAGGGGGTCATCAGCCCCAGCATTTT
NA | NA | TRBJ1-1 | TRBV28 | CASSLQGRVAFF | TGTGCCAGCAGTTTGCAGGGGAGGGTAGCTTTCTTT
NA | TRBD2 | TRBJ2-7 | TRBV9 | CASSPGLASPYEQYF | TGTGCCAGCAGCCCGGGACTAGCGAGTCCCTACGAGCAGTACTTC
few | NA | TRBJ2-3 | TRBV11-2 | CASSPEGPRAFGTDTQYF | TGTGCCAGCAGCCCGGAGGGCCCCAGAGCTTTTGGCACAGATACGCAGTATTTT
NA | TRBD2 | TRBJ2-3 | TRBV6-4 | CASSERAGGTDTQYF | TGTGCCAGCAGTGAACGAGCGGGGGGGACAGATACGCAGTATTTT
NA | NA | TRBJ1-2 | TRBV6-6 | CANSSPPRGPSDYGYTF | TGTGCCAACAGTTCCCCCCCACGGGGGCCGTCAGACTATGGCTACACCTTC
NA | NA | TRBJ2-2 | TRBV25-1 | CASSNTARGRAGELFF | TGTGCCAGCAGTAACACTGCCCGGGGAAGGGCCGGGGAGCTGTTTTTT
few | TRBD1 | TRBJ2-7 | TRBV13 | CASSLGDRVGYEQYF | TGTGCCAGCAGCTTAGGTGACAGGGTGGGCTACGAGCAGTACTTC
few | NA | TRBJ1-6 | TRBV30 | CAWTLGGRVGSPLHF | TGTGCCTGGACTCTAGGCGGCAGGGTCGGTTCACCCCTCCACTTT
many | NA | TRBJ2-7 | TRBV29-1 | CSVDWGVEQYF | TGCAGCGTTGATTGGGGAGTCGAGCAGTACTTC
NA | TRBD2 | TRBJ2-1 | TRBV19 | CASSISAGGFNEQFF | TGTGCCAGTAGTATATCAGCGGGGGGGTTTAATGAGCAGTTCTTC
NA | NA | TRBJ1-1 | TRBV5-1 | CTSSLGLLQGGGTGAFF | TGCACCAGCAGCTTGGGACTTTTACAGGGAGGTGGCACTGGAGCTTTCTTT
many | NA | TRBJ1-1 | TRBV7-2 | CASSLVPGAEAFF | TGTGCCAGCAGCTTAGTTCCAGGGGCTGAAGCTTTCTTT
NA | TRBD2 | TRBJ2-3 | TRBV4-2 | CASSQDPTSGVDTQYF | TGTGCCAGCAGCCAAGATCCCACTAGCGGGGTGGATACGCAGTATTTT
few | TRBD2 | TRBJ2-3 | TRBV6-6 | CASSLGVAGTSGTDTQYF | TGTGCCAGCAGTTTGGGTGTCGCCGGGACTAGCGGAACAGATACGCAGTATTTT
NA | NA | TRBJ1-2 | TRBV7-9 | CASRRGYGDTF | TGTGCCAGCAGAAGAGGGTATGGCGACACCTTC
few | TRBD1 | TRBJ1-5 | TRBV6-2/TRBV6-3 | CASDDRGWAQPQHF | TGTGCCAGCGACGACAGGGGGTGGGCTCAGCCCCAGCATTTT
NA | TRBD2 | TRBJ2-5 | TRBV2 | CASSGGDIGTSGKQETQYF | TGTGCCAGCAGTGGGGGGGACATCGGGACTAGCGGGAAACAAGAGACCCAGTACTTC
NA | NA | TRBJ1-6 | TRBV7-2 | CASHGRATNSPLHF | TGTGCCAGCCACGGGCGAGCGACAAATTCACCCCTCCACTTT
NA | TRBD1 | TRBJ2-7 | TRBV7-4 | CASSLDRGNYEQYF | TGTGCCAGCAGCTTGGACAGGGGAAATTACGAGCAGTACTTC
NA | TRBD2 | TRBJ2-7 | TRBV20-1 | CSAGGAYYEQYF | TGCAGTGCGGGAGGGGCCTACTACGAGCAGTACTTC
NA | TRBD2 | TRBJ2-7 | TRBV9 | CASSVGAGLAGDYEQYF | TGTGCCAGCAGCGTAGGAGCCGGACTAGCGGGGGACTACGAGCAGTACTTC
many | TRBD1 | TRBJ1-6 | TRBV27 | CASTLTGTGPIKPLHF | TGTGCCAGCACCCTAACCGGGACAGGGCCTATTAAACCCCTCCACTTT
few | NA | TRBJ1-1 | TRBV6-5 | CASSSQEGRNTEAFF | TGTGCCAGCAGTTCACAGGAAGGACGGAACACTGAAGCTTTCTTT
few | NA | TRBJ1-2 | TRBV6-2/TRBV6-3 | CASSVIQRYGYTF | TGTGCCAGCTCGGTGATCCAGCGCTATGGCTACACCTTC
large | NA | TRBJ1-5 | TRBV27 | CASSLWAENQPQHF | TGTGCCAGCAGTTTATGGGCGGAGAATCAGCCCCAGCATTTT
medium-sized | TRBD1 | TRBJ1-3 | TRBV12-3/TRBV12-4 | CASSPRGQGRNTIYF | TGTGCCAGCAGTCCAAGGGGACAGGGACGGAACACCATATATTTT
few | NA | TRBJ1-6 | TRBV14 | CASSQELGLSPLHF | TGTGCCAGCAGCCAAGAATTGGGGCTTTCACCCCTCCACTTT
NA | NA | TRBJ1-4 | TRBV9 | CASSKNQGGGEKLFF | TGTGCCAGCAGCAAAAATCAGGGAGGGGGTGAAAAACTGTTTTTT
few | TRBD1 | TRBJ2-2 | TRBV11-2 | CASSLHGTTGFTGELFF | TGTGCCAGCAGCCTACATGGGACGACAGGGTTCACCGGGGAGCTGTTTTTT
many | NA | TRBJ1-5 | TRBV6-2/TRBV6-3 | CASSPRVQPQHF | TGTGCCAGCAGTCCGAGGGTTCAGCCCCAGCATTTT
NA | TRBD1 | TRBJ2-2 | TRBV28 | CVSSRVNFRGRTGELFF | TGTGTCAGCAGCCGAGTCAATTTCAGGGGGCGCACCGGGGAGCTGTTTTTT
few | TRBD1 | TRBJ2-7 | TRBV5-4 | CASSLGGQGYEQYF | TGTGCCAGCAGCTTGGGCGGACAGGGCTACGAGCAGTACTTC
many | TRBD2 | TRBJ2-5 | TRBV29-1 | CSVEIAGGRETQYF | TGCAGCGTTGAAATAGCGGGGGGGCGTGAGACCCAGTACTTC
NA | TRBD1 | TRBJ2-2 | TRBV6-2/TRBV6-3 | CASSNTIPGQGGTGELFF | TGTGCCAGCAGTAATACAATTCCGGGACAGGGAGGCACCGGGGAGCTGTTTTTT
many | TRBD1 | TRBJ1-6 | TRBV2 | CASRWTGENSPLHF | TGTGCCAGCAGGTGGACAGGGGAAAATTCACCCCTCCACTTT